This entry lists 22 T cell receptor beta chains sequenced from one sample in a study of blood T cells in healthy people across ages. With a J-beta primer mix and a sample-barcoded 5' primer, a second PCR ran about 7 to 11 cycles. Via MiXCR, TCRdb re-called the 5' RACE reads, giving one row per CDR3 protein. The sample includes 1.5 million to 2 million distinct CDR3 sequences, 30% to 40% seen only once; the top ten take approximately 10%. The sequenced sample consisted of blood. These receptors all come from a woman aged 25 to 39 in good health.

This clonotype was detected once. The chain has TRBV20-1 and TRBJ2-5; 10 nucleotides line up with TRBD1. TRBJ2-7 explains the end of the DNA better; the J call may be wrong. CDR1 and CDR2 from the germline V gene are DFQATT and SNEGSKA (reference sequence). The CDR3 totals 14 residues. In DNA, the CDR3 is TGCAGTGCTAGGATTGGACAGGGGGCCTACGAGCAGTACTTC. Amino acid sequence: CSARIGQGAYEQYF.

This clonotype has more than one count but fewer than ten. One end of the junction is discordant with germline, which a read error may explain. The chain combines TRBV11-2 with TRBJ2-7, with D unclear. The last part of the DNA fits TRBJ2-5 better; the J call may be wrong. The CDR3 sequence is 14 residues long. Germline loops: CDR1 SGHAT, CDR2 FQNNGV. The CDR3 sequence is CTSSLNPDTETQYF. CDR3 nucleotides: TGTACCAGCAGCCTAAACCCAGATACGGAGACCCAGTACTTC.

The CDR3 protein is CAISEDNSGSGETQYF. The CDR3, as DNA: TGTGCCATCAGTGAGGACAATAGCGGGAGTGGAGAGACCCAGTACTTC. The rearrangement uses TRBV10-3 and TRBJ2-5; 9 bases fit TRBD2. The V segment lost 2 bases and the J segment 4 bases; nucleotides outside the gene matches: 8. This CDR3 has 16 amino acids. Germline V gene sequence: CDR1 ENHRY, CDR2 SYGVKD.

This clonotype was detected only a few times. The junction does not match germline at one end; this may be a read error. The rearrangement uses TRBV9 and TRBJ1-1; D not resolved. Germline CDR1 SGDLS, CDR2 YYNGEE. CDR3 length equals 15 residues. CDR3 nucleotide sequence: TGTGCCGGCAGCGTAGTGACCGGTAGCGATACTGAAGCTTTCTTT. It codes for CAGSVVTGSDTEAFF.

The CDR3 region has the DNA TGTGCCAGCAGCCCGCAGGACCGTTCCTACGAGCAGTACTTC. Its translation: CASSPQDRSYEQYF. The genes are TRBV7-9 and TRBJ2-7; D is uncertain. With 5 bases removed from V and 1 base from J, the gap between germline ends came to 12 bases. Germline CDR1 and CDR2: SEHNR and FQNEAQ (reference sequence). This CDR3 has 14 amino acids. The variable domain in full, completed from reference TRBV7-9 and TRBJ2-7, reads DTGVSQNPRHKITKRGQNVTFRCDPISEHNRLYWYRQTLGQGPEFLTYFQNEAQLEKSRLLSDRFSAERPKGSFSTLEIQRTEQGDSAMYLCASSPQDRSYEQYFGPGTRLTVT.

This chain joins TRBV12-3 or TRBV12-4 and TRBJ2-1, with TRBD1 identical over 11 bases. The CDR3 is made up of 15 amino acids. Trimming at V came to 5 bases and at J to 7 bases, leaving 7 bases not matched to a gene. The CDR3 here is CASSRTGGAGNEQFF. The DNA for the CDR3 is TGTGCCAGCAGTCGGACAGGGGGCGCCGGAAATGAGCAGTTCTTC.

This clonotype was recorded a few times. V is TRBV12-3 or TRBV12-4 and J is TRBJ2-3; 10 nucleotides line up with TRBD2. With 8 bases clipped from V and 7 bases from J, the junction kept 12 bases outside the gene matches. The length of the CDR3 is 15 residues. This chain's CDR3 is CASALLAGPPHTQYF. The CDR3 bases are TGTGCCAGCGCCTTACTAGCGGGGCCCCCACATACGCAGTATTTT.

The genes are TRBV7-3 and TRBJ2-3; D is unclear. This CDR3 is built from 16 residues. Germline V gives CDR1 SGHTA, CDR2 FQGTGA. The V end was cut by 2 bases, the J end by 5 bases, with 17 bases between. CDR3 in DNA: TGTGCCAGCAGCTTATCCTGGAGTAGTCCGGAAGATACGCAGTATTTT. It translates to CASSLSWSSPEDTQYF.

This clonotype has more than one count but fewer than ten. The chain uses TRBV15 and TRBJ2-5, with 14 nucleotides matching TRBD2. Germline V lookup: CDR1 LNHNV, CDR2 YYDKDF (reference sequence). The V segment lost 3 bases and the J segment 5 bases; nucleotides outside the gene matches: 5. The CDR3 totals 16 residues. The CDR3 DNA follows: TGTGCCACCAGCAGGGGGACTAGCGGGAGTCGGGAGACCCAGTACTTC. The encoded protein is CATSRGTSGSRETQYF.

This clonotype was observed a handful of times. This rearrangement joins TRBV6-5 to TRBJ2-1; D is tentatively TRBD1 or TRBD2 (6 bases each). Trimming shortened V by 0 bases and J by 9 bases, and 18 bases separated the two germline ends. The CDR3 contains 16 residues. Germline CDR1 MNHEY, CDR2 SVGAGI. CDR3 in amino acids: CASSYSTGAGAGEQFF. The CDR3 bases are TGTGCCAGCAGTTACTCGACGGGGGCCGGAGCGGGTGAGCAGTTCTTC.

The chain has TRBV6-2 or TRBV6-3 and TRBJ2-5; TRBD2 matches 8 bases. Per germline, CDR1 MNHEY and CDR2 SVGEGT. Trimming at V came to 2 bases and at J to 2 bases, leaving 10 bases not matched to a gene. This CDR3 is built from 17 residues. CDR3 nucleotide sequence: TGTGCCAGCAGTTACAATCTTCGGGGGGGAGATCAAGAGACCCAGTACTTC. Translating gives CASSYNLRGGDQETQYF.

V and J are TRBV11-3 and TRBJ2-7, with D perhaps assigned TRBD1 or TRBD2 (6 bases each). This CDR3 comprises 13 residues. CDR1 and CDR2 from the germline V gene are SGHNT and YENEEA. Deletions cut 5 bases from V and 7 bases from J, with 15 bases between. CDR3 protein: CASSPSGALEQYF. In DNA form, the CDR3 reads TGTGCCAGCAGCCCATCGGGGGCGTTAGAGCAGTACTTC.

This clonotype has just a few counts. The gene calls are TRBV4-1 and TRBJ1-2, with 9 bases lining up with TRBD1. This CDR3 is 15 amino acids long. V shed 1 base, J shed 7 bases, and the junction held 7 bases outside the gene matches. CDR1 is MGHRA and CDR2 is YSYEKL in the germline V gene. Written as DNA, the CDR3 is TGCGCCAGCAGCCAAGTTCTGGACAGGGGAGGTGGCTACACCTTC. As protein: CASSQVLDRGGGYTF.

This chain uses TRBV3-1 with TRBJ2-7; tentatively, D is TRBD1 (5 bases). The CDR3 has 16 residues. Germline V gene lookup returns CDR1 LGHDT and CDR2 YNNKEL (reference sequence). Trimming left V 3 bases short and J 0 bases short, with 15 bases between. The CDR3 region is CASSHERTSLSYEQYF. DNA of the CDR3: TGTGCCAGCAGCCACGAAAGGACATCTCTCTCCTACGAGCAGTACTTC.

This clonotype was seen at least ten times. This chain connects TRBV29-1 to TRBJ2-7; TRBD1 aligns across 8 bases. The CDR3 is made up of 13 amino acids. Per the germline V gene, CDR1 is SQVTM and CDR2 is ANQGSEA. Trimming took 8 bases from V and 3 from J; bases not matched to a gene: 9. CDR3 in amino acids: CSITGTGGYEQYF. The DNA for the CDR3 is TGCAGCATCACCGGGACAGGAGGCTACGAGCAGTACTTC.

V usage is TRBV20-1 and J usage is TRBJ2-1; TRBD2 matches at 10 bases. The CDR3 has 15 amino acids. The germline gives CDR1 DFQATT, CDR2 SNEGSKA (reference sequence). The trim removed 3 bases at V and 3 bases at J, leaving 5 bases unmatched. This CDR3 reads CSASEREGLYNEQFF. For the CDR3, the DNA is TGCAGTGCTAGTGAGCGGGAGGGCCTCTACAATGAGCAGTTCTTC.

This clonotype appeared many times. The rearrangement links TRBV29-1 to TRBJ2-5, with D possibly being TRBD2 (5 bases). V lost 1 base to trimming and J lost 3 bases, with 12 bases between them. The CDR3 covers 14 residues. The germline V gene has CDR1 SQVTM and CDR2 ANQGSEA. The CDR3 loop reads CSVEAAGLKETQYF. In DNA form, the CDR3 reads TGCAGCGTTGAAGCCGCCGGACTTAAAGAGACCCAGTACTTC.

The genes are TRBV20-1 and TRBJ1-6; D gene unclear. Trimming cost V 3 bases and J 6 bases, with 12 bases left between them. Germline V gene sequence: CDR1 DFQATT, CDR2 SNEGSKA (reference sequence). The CDR3 runs to 14 residues. The CDR3 here is CSARATVFNSPLHF. DNA for the CDR3: TGCAGTGCTAGGGCGACCGTGTTTAATTCACCCCTCCACTTT.

The rearrangement links TRBV6-5 to TRBJ2-5, with a tentative D call TRBD2 (6 bases). The V end was cut by 6 bases, the J end by 11 bases, with 22 bases between. The CDR3 covers 14 residues. Germline CDR1 MNHEY, CDR2 SVGAGI. CDR3 nucleotide sequence: TGTGCCAGCAGCCCCTACTTTTGGGGCGGGGAGCAGTACTTC. This sequence encodes CASSPYFWGGEQYF.

This clonotype was detected only a few times. The rearrangement uses TRBV27 and TRBJ2-7, with TRBD2 matching 12 bases. CDR3 size: 15 residues. Germline assignment: CDR1 MNHEY and CDR2 SMNVEV (reference sequence). V shed 3 bases and J 3 bases; nucleotides not matched to a gene: 3. CDR3 protein: CASSFSLAGGYEQYF. CDR3 DNA sequence: TGTGCCAGCAGTTTCTCACTAGCGGGAGGCTACGAGCAGTACTTC.

This clonotype was seen a few times. The chain carries TRBV7-9 and TRBJ1-6; D gene unclear. The CDR3 length is 13 residues. The germline gives CDR1 SEHNR, CDR2 FQNEAQ (reference sequence). V lost 3 bases and J 7 bases, leaving 7 bases between the germline ends. In nucleotides, the CDR3 is TGTGCCAGCAGCTTCGAGTCCAATTCACCCCTCCACTTT. Its translation is CASSFESNSPLHF. Together with reference TRBV7-9 and TRBJ1-6, the CDR3 gives the full variable domain: DTGVSQNPRHKITKRGQNVTFRCDPISEHNRLYWYRQTLGQGPEFLTYFQNEAQLEKSRLLSDRFSAERPKGSFSTLEIQRTEQGDSAMYLCASSFESNSPLHFGNGTRLTVT.

The chain joins TRBV5-1 to TRBJ1-1; 7 nucleotides align to TRBD1. This CDR3 has 15 amino acids. Per the germline V gene, CDR1 is SGHRS and CDR2 is YFSETQ. V gave up 2 bases and J gave up 9 bases; unmatched junction bases: 13. CDR3 loop: CASSLQPIGTVKAFF. The CDR3 DNA is TGCGCCAGCAGCTTACAACCGATCGGGACAGTAAAAGCTTTCTTT.